This T cell receptor beta chain appears in the sequencing data of a study of human T cells and chemical hapten exposure. Turning to the study itself: Throughout the roughly 22-week study, diphenylcyclopropenone was applied weekly to the patients' scalps. Points from the study as a whole: The formation of large CDR3 similarity clusters by expanded TCRs significantly exceeded that of controls. Sensitization with DPC brought no change to TCRs above 1 in 1000 in frequency.

Note on this clonotype: Its specificity is unknown.

Individual cDNA molecules in this library carried unique molecular identifiers. TCRdb analysed the RACE reads with MiXCR anew, one entry per CDR3 protein. The repertoire holds some 180,000 distinct CDR3 sequences, with approximately 20% as singletons. CDR1 and CDR2 from the germline V gene are SEHNR and FQNEAQ (reference sequence). V was cut by 7 bases and J by 4 bases, with 17 bases left in between. This CDR3 has 15 amino acids. Time point in this sample: patch test 1, 2 weeks after DPC sensitization. As for treatment: therapeutic diphenylcyclopropenone sensitization with weekly scalp DPC. The chain carries TRBV7-9 and TRBJ1-3, with D perhaps TRBD1 (5 bases). Specimen: whole blood, collected in connection with sensitization to the hapten diphenylcyclopropenone (DPC). This TCR derives from a woman aged 50 to 60 with alopecia areata. Some clones in this sample may be carry-over from other donors' samples. In DNA, the CDR3 is TGTGCCAGCACCACAAGCCGGGCAGGGGGAAACACCATATATTTT. Protein sequence: CASTTSRAGGNTIYF.